Included here is one T cell receptor (beta chain) sequence, with context. This specimen belongs to a study of blood T cell repertoires in COVID-19. TCRdb's table, derived via immunoSEQ multiplex PCR, lists solely in-frame clones and lacks some. This repertoire shows some 50,000 clones, 55% to 70% found once; its top ten account for around 9.4%. V was pared by 3 bases and J by 4 bases, with 13 bases between. The CDR3 sequence is 14 residues long. Germline V gives CDR1 DFQATT, CDR2 SNEGSKA (reference sequence). The receptor comes from a woman in her 70s with acute or convalescent COVID-19. This rearrangement joins TRBV20-1 to TRBJ2-1; a weak D match, TRBD2 (6 bases). Sequencing was done on a sample of peripheral blood. CDR3 loop: CSASSSTRYNEQFF. The CDR3 DNA is TGCAGTGCTAGTAGCTCGACTAGATACAATGAGCAGTTCTTC.